The 23 T cell receptor beta chains in this list originate from one sample, sequenced in a study of OX40 agonist ivuxolimab in advanced cancers. Profiled with immunoSEQ multiplex PCR; TCRdb holds only in-frame clones, not every one. Among 55,000 to 75,000 clones listed, 91% were seen once. The sample was CD4+ or CD8+ T cells sorted from blood, taken in a trial of the OX40 agonist ivuxolimab. The receptors derive from an adult with an advanced solid tumor such as melanoma, head and neck, liver or kidney cancer.

The chain couples TRBV27 to TRBJ2-2, with D possibly called TRBD1 or TRBD2 (5 bases each). CDR3 length equals 15 residues. The germline gives CDR1 MNHEY, CDR2 SMNVEV (reference sequence). Trimming removed 1 base at V and 6 bases at J, with 12 bases between. CDR3 protein: CASSLFIRGAGELFF. Here the CDR3 DNA reads TGTGCCAGCAGTTTATTTATTAGAGGGGCCGGGGAGCTGTTTTTT.

V and J are TRBV7-8 and TRBJ2-7, with TRBD1 as a possible D gene (7 bases). Germline loops: CDR1 SGHVS, CDR2 FQNEAQ. The V end was cut by 5 bases, the J end by 5 bases, with 16 bases between. The CDR3 extends over 14 amino acids. The DNA of the CDR3 is TGTGCCAGCAGCCCAGACAGGGAGGACAACGAGCAGTACTTC. Translation gives CASSPDREDNEQYF.

The chain links TRBV5-1 to TRBJ2-1, with 9 bases matching TRBD2. The CDR3 has 16 amino acids. Germline V gene data show CDR1 as SGHRS and CDR2 as YFSETQ. V shed 4 bases and J 4 bases; nucleotides not matched to a gene: 9. The chain's CDR3 is CASSVTSGLSYNEQFF. DNA for the CDR3: TGCGCCAGCAGCGTGACTAGCGGACTGTCGTACAATGAGCAGTTCTTC.

V and J are TRBV4-1 and TRBJ2-1, with TRBD1 matching 8 bases. Germline-derived CDR1 and CDR2 are MGHRA and YSYEKL. The V segment lost 3 bases and the J segment 8 bases; nucleotides outside the gene matches: 3. The CDR3 has 13 amino acids. For the CDR3, the DNA is TGCGCCAGCAGCCACCCACAGGGGGATGAGCAGTTCTTC. Translating it yields CASSHPQGDEQFF.

As DNA, the CDR3 is TGTGCCAGCAGTTTACTAGCGGGAGGAGAGACCCAGTACTTC. Its translation: CASSLLAGGETQYF. This sequence joins TRBV28 and TRBJ2-5, with 11 bases identical to TRBD2. Germline V lookup: CDR1 MDHEN, CDR2 SYDVKM. The junction had 0 bases not matched to a gene; V was cut back by 2 bases and J by 4 bases. This CDR3 comprises 14 residues.

The rearrangement links TRBV4-3 to TRBJ1-2, with D tentatively TRBD1 (6 bases). CDR1 and CDR2 from the germline V gene are LGHNA and YSLEER. This CDR3 contains 16 residues. V was trimmed by 1 base and J by 2 bases, leaving 14 bases between them. CDR3 amino acids: CASSQATTQGNYGYTF. The DNA for the CDR3 is TGCGCCAGCAGCCAAGCCACCACCCAGGGGAACTATGGCTACACCTTC.

V gene TRBV9 combines with J gene TRBJ2-7, with 8 bases identical to TRBD1. The CDR3 totals 13 residues. With 4 bases clipped from V and 3 bases from J, the junction kept 3 bases outside the gene matches. Germline lookup yields CDR1 SGDLS and CDR2 YYNGEE. The CDR3 DNA follows: TGTGCCAGCAGCCCAGGGGGCGACTACGAGCAGTACTTC. Its translation is CASSPGGDYEQYF.

In this sample, this clone turned up a few times. Here the CDR3 reads CASSPPIRNTIYF. Written as DNA, the CDR3 is TGTGCCAGCTCACCACCCATCAGAAACACCATATATTTT. This rearrangement joins TRBV18 to TRBJ1-3, with unresolved D. The CDR3 sequence is 13 residues long. V was cut by 0 bases and J by 5 bases, with 5 bases left in between. Germline-derived CDR1 and CDR2 are KGHSH and LQKENI.

The chain is built from TRBV4-2 and TRBJ2-5; 7 nucleotides line up with TRBD2. The J segment lost 3 bases and the V segment lost 0 bases, leaving 13 bases of the junction unmatched. Looked up from germline, CDR1 is LGHNA and CDR2 is YNFKEQ. CDR3 length: 18 amino acids. The CDR3 region has the DNA TGTGCCAGCAGCCAAGAGATGTGGGGAGCGGGATCCGAAGAGACCCAGTACTTC. Translating gives CASSQEMWGAGSEETQYF.

The V and J genes are TRBV19 and TRBJ2-6, with TRBD2 matching over 8 bases. V lost 3 bases to trimming and J lost 2 bases; unmatched junction nucleotides: 6. Germline loops: CDR1 LNHDA, CDR2 SQIVND (reference sequence). This CDR3 is built from 17 residues. CDR3: CASSIGRAQAGANVLTF. The CDR3 DNA reads as TGTGCCAGTAGTATCGGGAGGGCCCAAGCTGGGGCCAACGTCCTGACTTTC.

V usage is TRBV9 and J usage is TRBJ1-2; no clear D. V lost 4 bases and J 8 bases, leaving 12 bases between the germline ends. Germline V CDR1 and CDR2: SGDLS, YYNGEE. The CDR3 is 12 amino acids. The CDR3 is CASSTPQIGYTF. CDR3 DNA: TGTGCCAGCAGCACCCCCCAGATCGGCTACACCTTC. The full variable domain, its missing parts supplied by reference TRBV9 and TRBJ1-2, is DSGVTQTPKHLITATGQRVTLRCSPRSGDLSVYWYQQSLDQGLQFLIQYYNGEERAKGNILERFSAQQFPDLHSELNLSSLELGDSALYFCASSTPQIGYTFGSGTRLTVV.

This chain links TRBV19 with TRBJ2-1; 10 bases align to TRBD2. Looked up from germline, CDR1 is LNHDA and CDR2 is SQIVND (reference sequence). The CDR3 covers 16 residues. The V gene end was trimmed by 1 base and the J gene end by 8 bases; junction bases not matched to a gene: 8. The chain's CDR3 is CASSIVASGSGDEQFF. CDR3 bases: TGTGCCAGTAGTATAGTGGCTAGCGGGAGCGGGGATGAGCAGTTCTTC.

V usage is TRBV28 and J usage is TRBJ2-3; 13 bases map to TRBD2. There are 15 residues in the CDR3. Germline V CDR1 and CDR2: MDHEN, SYDVKM. Unmatched junction bases numbered 2, after V lost 4 bases and J lost 4 bases. CDR3 sequence reads: CASSYTSGRADTQYF. DNA of the CDR3: TGTGCCAGCAGTTATACTAGCGGGAGGGCAGATACGCAGTATTTT. Full variable domain (remainder filled in from reference TRBV28 and TRBJ2-3): DVKVTQSSRYLVKRTGEKVFLECVQDMDHENMFWYRQDPGLGLRLIYFSYDVKMKEKGDIPEGYSVSREKKERFSLILESASTNQTSMYLCASSYTSGRADTQYFGPGTRLTVL.

The J gene is TRBJ2-7, the V gene TRBV29-1; 8 positions match TRBD1. Per the germline V gene, CDR1 is SQVTM and CDR2 is ANQGSEA. The CDR3 is 14 amino acids. V dropped 6 bases and J dropped 0; count of bases not matched to a gene: 7. Here the CDR3 DNA reads TGCAGCGTCTACCGGACAGGGAGCTCCTACGAGCAGTACTTC. This codes for CSVYRTGSSYEQYF.

This clone was detected once. This chain uses TRBV14 with TRBJ2-2; a possible D gene is TRBD1 (6 bases). Germline lookup yields CDR1 SGHDN and CDR2 FVKESK. V dropped 3 bases and J dropped 4 bases, with 9 bases sitting between them. This CDR3 is built from 14 residues. CDR3 sequence reads: CASSQGARTGELFF. CDR3 coding DNA: TGTGCCAGCAGCCAGGGGGCGCGCACCGGGGAGCTGTTTTTT.

The chain uses TRBV11-1 and TRBJ2-5; 7 nucleotides align to TRBD2. Germline V lookup: CDR1 SGHAT, CDR2 FQDESV (reference sequence). This CDR3 region has 15 residues. Germline trimming cut 5 bases from V and 4 bases from J; bases unmatched to any gene: 10. CDR3 sequence: CASSGQAAGVETQYF. In DNA, the CDR3 is TGTGCCAGCAGCGGTCAAGCGGCGGGGGTAGAGACCCAGTACTTC.

This chain joins TRBV4-1 and TRBJ2-3, with 9 bases identical to TRBD2. CDR1 is MGHRA, CDR2 YSYEKL, per germline. V lost 1 base, J lost 6 bases, and 5 bases stayed unmatched. The CDR3 length is 15 residues. CDR3 sequence: CASSQVAGERDTQYF. DNA for the CDR3: TGCGCCAGCAGCCAAGTAGCGGGAGAACGGGATACGCAGTATTTT.

The chain uses TRBV27 and TRBJ2-2, with 8 bases matching TRBD2. This CDR3 region has 14 residues. V lost 3 bases to trimming and J lost 4 bases; unmatched junction nucleotides: 1. The germline V gene has CDR1 MNHEY and CDR2 SMNVEV (reference sequence). The CDR3 spells CASSFAGGTGELFF. The CDR3 DNA follows: TGTGCCAGCAGTTTTGCGGGGGGCACCGGGGAGCTGTTTTTT.

This rearrangement joins TRBV28 to TRBJ2-7; unclear D gene. The CDR3 is 12 residues long. Germline loops: CDR1 MDHEN, CDR2 SYDVKM. With 11 bases removed from V and 3 bases from J, the gap between germline ends came to 14 bases. The CDR3 nucleotides are TGTGCCGGTTTAGGAAGAGACTACGAGCAGTACTTC. Amino acids: CAGLGRDYEQYF.

The rearrangement joins TRBV28 to TRBJ2-1, with 13 bases matching TRBD2. The CDR3 length is 15 residues. The V gene's germline CDR1 is MDHEN and CDR2 SYDVKM. The V and J ends lost 3 bases and 7 bases, in that order; junction bases with no gene match: 3. The CDR3 sequence: CASSFATSGRNEQFF. The DNA of the CDR3 is TGTGCCAGCAGTTTTGCGACTAGCGGGAGGAATGAGCAGTTCTTC.

The chain carries TRBV13 and TRBJ2-7, with unresolved D. The germline V gene has CDR1 PRHDT and CDR2 FYEKMQ (reference sequence). CDR3 size: 11 residues. V was clipped by 6 bases and J by 3 bases, with 6 bases between them. For the CDR3, the DNA is TGTGCCAGCAGGGGCCTCTACGAGCAGTACTTC. Translating gives CASRGLYEQYF.

Comments on this clone: One junction end disagrees with the germline gene, perhaps due to a read error. This chain uses TRBV25-1 with TRBJ2-7, with D possibly matching TRBD2 (6 bases). Per germline, CDR1 MGHDK and CDR2 SYGVNS. The CDR3 extends over 12 amino acids. CDR3 loop: CGSSQFGYEQYF. CDR3 DNA sequence: TGCGGGAGTTCACAGTTCGGTTACGAGCAGTACTTC.

The chain joins TRBV7-2 to TRBJ2-1; 10 bases match TRBD1. The CDR3 length is 16 residues. V was clipped by 3 bases and J by 4 bases; unmatched bases: 6. Germline assignment: CDR1 SGHTA and CDR2 FQGNSA. The CDR3: CASSFFDRGLYNEQFF. In DNA, the CDR3 is TGTGCCAGCAGCTTTTTCGACAGGGGGCTTTACAATGAGCAGTTCTTC.